The present T cell receptor beta chain was sequenced within a study of blood T cell repertoires in COVID-19. Study-wide background: Researchers got acute and convalescent COVID-19 samples from the United States, Italy and Spain.

Assay used: immunoSEQ multiplex PCR; TCRdb lists only in-frame clones, some missing. The sample has around 240,000 clones, roughly 83% seen once. The CDR3 contains 15 residues. Germline V gene data show CDR1 as MDHEN and CDR2 as SYDVKM. The V gene lost 7 bases and the J gene lost 2 bases, with 15 bases spanning the gap. Living in under 30 US areas, the participants were between about 18 and 100 years of age. Donors of Cohort 3 who recovered were those that had two negative PCRs, clearance, or symptom resolution. The V and J genes are TRBV28 and TRBJ1-5; maybe TRBD1 (6 bases). The sequence was obtained from a woman aged 45-65 years who had recovered from COVID-19. Sequencing input: PBMCs or T cells enriched from blood (not recorded which). The CDR3 DNA sequence: TGTGCCAGCAACCCGATGACAGGCGGCAATCAGCCCCAGCATTTT. Translation gives CASNPMTGGNQPQHF.